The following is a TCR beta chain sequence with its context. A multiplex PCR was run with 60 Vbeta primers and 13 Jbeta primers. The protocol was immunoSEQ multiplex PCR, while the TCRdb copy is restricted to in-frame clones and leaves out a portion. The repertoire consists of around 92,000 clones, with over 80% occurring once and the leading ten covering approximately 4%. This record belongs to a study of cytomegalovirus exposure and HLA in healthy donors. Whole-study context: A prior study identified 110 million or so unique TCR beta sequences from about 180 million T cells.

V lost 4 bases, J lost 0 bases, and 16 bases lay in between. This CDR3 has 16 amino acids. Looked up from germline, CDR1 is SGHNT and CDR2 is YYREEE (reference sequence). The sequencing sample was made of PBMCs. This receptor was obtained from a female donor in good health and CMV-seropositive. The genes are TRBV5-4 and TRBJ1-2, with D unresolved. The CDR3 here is CASSRSPELANYGYTF. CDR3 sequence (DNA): TGTGCCAGCAGCCGATCTCCGGAGTTAGCTAACTATGGCTACACCTTC.